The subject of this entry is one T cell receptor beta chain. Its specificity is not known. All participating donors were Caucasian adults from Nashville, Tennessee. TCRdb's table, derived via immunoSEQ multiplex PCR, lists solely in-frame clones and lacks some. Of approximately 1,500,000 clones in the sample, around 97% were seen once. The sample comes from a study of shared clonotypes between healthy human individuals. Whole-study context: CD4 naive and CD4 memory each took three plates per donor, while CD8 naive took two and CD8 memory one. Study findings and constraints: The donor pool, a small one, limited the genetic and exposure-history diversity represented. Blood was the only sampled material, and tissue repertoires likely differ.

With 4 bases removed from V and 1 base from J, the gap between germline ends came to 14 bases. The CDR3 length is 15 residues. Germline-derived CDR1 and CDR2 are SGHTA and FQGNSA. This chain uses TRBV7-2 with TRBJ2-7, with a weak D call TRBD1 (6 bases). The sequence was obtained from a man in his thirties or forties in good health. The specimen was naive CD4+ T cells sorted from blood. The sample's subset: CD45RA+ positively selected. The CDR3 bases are TGTGCCAGCAGCTCCCGGAAGGGGGAATCCTACGAGCAGTACTTC. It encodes CASSSRKGESYEQYF.